A selection of T cell receptor beta chains follows, all from one sample in a study of CD8+ T cells in alopecia areata. Only in-frame clones appear in the TCRdb table, and some are missing; sequencing was by immunoSEQ multiplex PCR. The sample has a few hundred thousand clones, over 60% seen once. Sequenced material: CD4+ T cells sorted from blood, taken between weeks 44 and 45, from a patient treated with tofacitinib. The receptors derive from a human donor with alopecia areata. Each CDR3 is given with its conserved first and last residue. D genes are given only for firm matches. A row's size may be missing; if present it is once, few, many or a size class.

TRBJ1-4 few - TRBV14 TGTGCCAGCAGCCAAGCCGATGGAGCAACTAATGAAAAACTGTTTTTT CASSQADGATNEKLFF
TRBJ1-1 few - TRBV4-1 TGCGCCAGCAGCCAAGACAGGGGTATCGCTGAAGCTTTCTTT CASSQDRGIAEAFF
TRBJ2-5 - TRBD2 TRBV6-5 TGTGCCAGCAGTTACGGCGGACTAGGGTTTGAGACCCAGTACTTC CASSYGGLGFETQYF
TRBJ2-5 - - TRBV13 TGTGCCAGCAGCTTAGTGTCGGGAGACCAGTACTTC CASSLVSGDQYF
TRBJ2-2 - TRBD1 TRBV7-3 TGTGCCAGCAGCCGCGACAGGGTCCCCGGGGAGCTGTTTTTT CASSRDRVPGELFF
TRBJ2-3 - - TRBV9 TGTGCCAGCAGCGTACGTTTCACAGATACGCAGTATTTT CASSVRFTDTQYF
TRBJ2-5 - - TRBV29-1 TGCAGCGTTGGACAGCTCCTCGTAGAAGAGACCCAGTACTTC CSVGQLLVEETQYF
TRBJ2-3 - TRBD2 TRBV10-3 TGTGCCATCAGTGAGTCCCGGCTAGCGGGGGCCCGCACAGATACGCAGTATTTT CAISESRLAGARTDTQYF
TRBJ1-1 once - TRBV7-2 TGTGCCAGCAGCTGGGATGAGGGGAACACTGAAGCTTTCTTT CASSWDEGNTEAFF
TRBJ2-7 - TRBD1 TRBV7-6 TGTGCCAGCAGCTTAGCCCCGGGACAGGACTCCTACGAGCAGTACTTC CASSLAPGQDSYEQYF
TRBJ2-3 - - TRBV7-2 TGTGCCAGCAGCTTAGCAGGGGACATTAGCACAGATACGCAGTATTTT CASSLAGDISTDTQYF
TRBJ2-1 few - TRBV5-1 TGCGCCAGCAGCTTGAACGAACAGCAGTTCTTC CASSLNEQQFF
TRBJ2-7 - TRBD1 TRBV6-5 TGTGCCAGCAGTTTCTCGGGACAGGGCTACGAGCAGTACTTC CASSFSGQGYEQYF
TRBJ2-3 - TRBD1 TRBV9 TGTGCCAGCAGACCGACAGGGGGGACAGATACGCAGTATTTT CASRPTGGTDTQYF
TRBJ1-1 - - TRBV9 TGTGCCAGCAGCTCCTCCGACGGGGAAGCTTTCTTT CASSSSDGEAFF
TRBJ2-5 - - TRBV7-6 TGTGCCAGCAGCTTAGCTAGGGGGACCCAAGAGACCCAGTACTTC CASSLARGTQETQYF
TRBJ2-6 - - TRBV2 TGTGCCAGCACCTTCGACTCTGGGGCCAACGTCCTGACTTTC CASTFDSGANVLTF
TRBJ2-5 few - TRBV2 TGTGCCAGCAGTGGGGGAACCCAAGAGACCCAGTACTTC CASSGGTQETQYF
TRBJ1-2 - - TRBV15 TGTGCCACCAGCAGTGGGCCCGTTCGGGGCTACACCTTC CATSSGPVRGYTF
TRBJ1-4 - - TRBV30 TGTGCCTGGAGTCAACAGACAACTAATGAAAAACTGTTTTTT CAWSQQTTNEKLFF
TRBJ2-1 - TRBD2 TRBV27 TGTGCCAGCAGCCCGCTAGCGGGGAGCTCCTACAATGAGCAGTTCTTC CASSPLAGSSYNEQFF
TRBJ2-5 - - TRBV29-1 TGCAGCGTTGAAGTTCAGAGCCAAGAGACCCAGTACTTC CSVEVQSQETQYF
TRBJ1-2 - TRBD1 TRBV29-1 TGCAGCGTTGGGACAGGGGAGAAGGGCTACACCTTC CSVGTGEKGYTF
TRBJ2-6 - - TRBV29-1 TGCAGCGTTGGAAGTGGGGCCGGGGGGGCCAACGTCCTGACTTTC CSVGSGAGGANVLTF
TRBJ2-1 few TRBD1 TRBV29-1 TGCAGCGCTACGACAGGGGACAATGAGCAGTTCTTC CSATTGDNEQFF
TRBJ1-6 - - TRBV30 TGTGCCTGGACGGTAAATAATTCGCCCCTCCACTTT CAWTVNNSPLHF